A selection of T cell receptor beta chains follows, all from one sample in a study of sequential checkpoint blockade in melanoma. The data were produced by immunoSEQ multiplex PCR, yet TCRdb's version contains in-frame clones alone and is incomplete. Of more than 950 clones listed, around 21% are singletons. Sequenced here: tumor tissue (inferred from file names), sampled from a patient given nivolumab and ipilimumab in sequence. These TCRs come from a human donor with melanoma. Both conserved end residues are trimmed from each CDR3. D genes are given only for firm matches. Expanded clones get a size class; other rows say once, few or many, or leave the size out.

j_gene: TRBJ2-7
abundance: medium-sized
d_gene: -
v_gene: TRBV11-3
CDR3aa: ASSLTSFRHEQY

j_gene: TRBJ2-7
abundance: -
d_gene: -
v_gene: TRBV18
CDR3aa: ASSPPGGWKGEQY

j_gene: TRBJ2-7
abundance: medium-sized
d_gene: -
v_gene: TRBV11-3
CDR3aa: ASSLLSDGSYEQY

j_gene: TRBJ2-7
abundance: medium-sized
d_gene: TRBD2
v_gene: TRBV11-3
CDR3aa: ASSLGVPGLAGHEQY

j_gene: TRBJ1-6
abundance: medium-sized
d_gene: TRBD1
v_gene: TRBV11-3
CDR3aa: ASSSGQGGNSPLH

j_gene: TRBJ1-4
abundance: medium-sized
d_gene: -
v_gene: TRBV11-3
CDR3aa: ASQAAGWANEKLF

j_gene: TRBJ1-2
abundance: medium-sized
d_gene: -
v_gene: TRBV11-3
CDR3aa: ASTRDTGNYGYT

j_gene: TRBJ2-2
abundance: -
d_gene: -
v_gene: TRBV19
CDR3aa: ASSIGGPGANTGELF

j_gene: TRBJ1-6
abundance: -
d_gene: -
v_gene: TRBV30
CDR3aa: AWSGRGNSPLH

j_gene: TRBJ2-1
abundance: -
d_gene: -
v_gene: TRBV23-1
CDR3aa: ASFPGPQDEQF

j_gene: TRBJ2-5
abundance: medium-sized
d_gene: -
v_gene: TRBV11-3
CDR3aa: ASSFLAGNQETQY

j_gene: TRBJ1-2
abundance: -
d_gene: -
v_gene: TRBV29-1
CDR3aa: SVSEAFYGYT

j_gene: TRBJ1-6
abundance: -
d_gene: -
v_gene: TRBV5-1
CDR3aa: ASSPARGLGSPLH

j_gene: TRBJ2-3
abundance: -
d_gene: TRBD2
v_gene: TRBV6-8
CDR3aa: ASRERLAATDTQY

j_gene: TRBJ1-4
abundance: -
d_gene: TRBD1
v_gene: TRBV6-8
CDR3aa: ASSYPGTGNEKLF

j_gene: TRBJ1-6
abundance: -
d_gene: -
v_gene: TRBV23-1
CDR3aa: ASRNGVNSPLH

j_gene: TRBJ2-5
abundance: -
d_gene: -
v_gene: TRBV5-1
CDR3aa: ASSPSPGGGAYRETQY

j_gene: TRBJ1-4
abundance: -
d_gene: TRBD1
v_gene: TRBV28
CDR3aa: ASSTRGLGNEKLF

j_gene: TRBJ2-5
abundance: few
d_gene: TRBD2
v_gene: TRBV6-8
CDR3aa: ASAGTSGPQETQY

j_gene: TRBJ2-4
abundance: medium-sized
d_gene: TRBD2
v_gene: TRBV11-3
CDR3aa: ASSLMAGGFIQY

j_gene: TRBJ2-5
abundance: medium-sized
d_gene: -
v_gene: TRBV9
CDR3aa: ASSVAYGQETQY

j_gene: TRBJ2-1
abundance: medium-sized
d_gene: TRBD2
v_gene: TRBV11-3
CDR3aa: ASSVGLAGSMLTSYNEQF